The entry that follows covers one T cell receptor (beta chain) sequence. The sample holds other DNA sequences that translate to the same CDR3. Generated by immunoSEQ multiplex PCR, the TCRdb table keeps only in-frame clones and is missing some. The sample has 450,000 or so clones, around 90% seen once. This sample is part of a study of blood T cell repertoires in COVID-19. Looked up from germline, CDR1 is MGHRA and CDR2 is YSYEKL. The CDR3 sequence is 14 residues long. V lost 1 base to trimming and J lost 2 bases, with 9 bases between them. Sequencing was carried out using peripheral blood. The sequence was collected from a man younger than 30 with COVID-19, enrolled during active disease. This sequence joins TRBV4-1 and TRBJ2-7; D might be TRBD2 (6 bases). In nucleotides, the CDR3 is TGCGCCAGCAGCCAAGTCCCGGGGGCCTACGAGCAGTACTTC. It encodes CASSQVPGAYEQYF.